What follows are 20 T cell receptor beta chains derived from one specimen sequenced in a study of CD8 T cell repertoires and HIV-1 epitope variants. These receptors' targets are unknown. The method was immunoSEQ multiplex PCR; TCRdb's version includes in-frame clones alone and lacks a portion of them. The sample yields some 6,000 clones, roughly 60% seen once. Sequenced sample: cultured CD8+ T cells derived from PBMCs. All receptors derive from a male donor with HIV.

This rearrangement joins TRBV5-6 to TRBJ2-5, with 13 nucleotides matching TRBD2. The CDR3 length is 18 residues. V was clipped by 0 bases and J by 3 bases; unmatched bases: 8. CDR1 is SGHDT and CDR2 is YYEEEE in the germline V gene. The CDR3 nucleotides read TGTGCCAGCAGCTTGGCCAAGACTAGCGGGGGGCAAGAAGAGACCCAGTACTTC. Translated, it gives CASSLAKTSGGQEETQYF.

This clone was observed a few times. The rearrangement uses TRBV9 and TRBJ1-4, with D perhaps matching TRBD1 (6 bases). The V end was cut by 3 bases, the J end by 8 bases, with 17 bases between. This CDR3 comprises 15 residues. CDR1 SGDLS and CDR2 YYNGEE come from the germline V gene. CDR3 DNA sequence: TGTGCCAGCAGCGAGGGGGGTGACAAAGCAGAAAAACTGTTTTTT. Its translation: CASSEGGDKAEKLFF. Drawing the rest from reference TRBV9 and TRBJ1-4, the complete variable domain is DSGVTQTPKHLITATGQRVTLRCSPRSGDLSVYWYQQSLDQGLQFLIQYYNGEERAKGNILERFSAQQFPDLHSELNLSSLELGDSALYFCASSEGGDKAEKLFFGSGTQLSVL.

The chain joins TRBV19 to TRBJ1-1; 7 bases match TRBD1. The CDR3 extends over 15 amino acids. V gave up 4 bases and J gave up 3 bases; unmatched junction bases: 8. The germline V gene encodes CDR1 LNHDA and CDR2 SQIVND (reference sequence). CDR3 coding DNA: TGTGCCAGTAGTACAGACAGGGACTGGGACACTGAAGCTTTCTTT. It yields the protein CASSTDRDWDTEAFF.

The chain uses TRBV11-1 and TRBJ1-1; D is uncertain. The CDR3 is 12 residues long. V was pared by 4 bases and J by 1 base, with 4 bases between. Germline values: CDR1 SGHAT, CDR2 FQDESV (reference sequence). The CDR3 reads CASSWGNTEAFF. The DNA for the CDR3 is TGTGCCAGCAGCTGGGGGAACACTGAAGCTTTCTTT.

The genes are TRBV10-3 and TRBJ1-1; D is perhaps TRBD1 (6 bases). This CDR3 is 13 amino acids long. Germline V gene data show CDR1 as ENHRY and CDR2 as SYGVKD. V was trimmed by 7 bases and J by 8 bases, leaving 17 bases between them. CDR3 sequence (DNA): TGTGCCATCACCCCAGAGGGGGAGGACGAAGCTTTCTTT. Amino acids: CAITPEGEDEAFF.

V usage is TRBV6-4 and J usage is TRBJ1-1; possible D gene TRBD1, 5 bases. Trimming shortened V by 4 bases and J by 4 bases, and 10 bases separated the two germline ends. The CDR3 contains 13 residues. Germline values: CDR1 MRHNA, CDR2 SNTAGT. CDR3 residues: CASSVSGSTEAFF. The CDR3 region has the DNA TGTGCCAGCAGTGTATCAGGGAGCACTGAAGCTTTCTTT.

V and J are TRBV28 and TRBJ2-3, with D possibly matching TRBD2 (5 bases). CDR1 and CDR2 from the germline V gene are MDHEN and SYDVKM. V gave up 5 bases and J gave up 1 base, with 16 bases separating them. The CDR3 contains 16 residues. CDR3 nucleotides: TGTGCCAGCAGTCACCCGGCCACACTAGGCACAGATACGCAGTATTTT. Translating it yields CASSHPATLGTDTQYF.

This clone was observed a handful of times. V gene TRBV5-4 combines with J gene TRBJ1-2; no clear D. This CDR3 is 16 amino acids long. The germline gives CDR1 SGHNT, CDR2 YYREEE (reference sequence). V gave up 4 bases and J gave up 3 bases, with 19 bases separating them. The CDR3 bases are TGTGCCAGCAGCCCTTGGCCGGTAGAATTGGACTATGGCTACACCTTC. Its translation is CASSPWPVELDYGYTF.

As DNA, the CDR3 is TGTGCCAGCAGCCATCCACCCCGGGACAGGGGGCCCTTTGGCTACACCTTC. Protein: CASSHPPRDRGPFGYTF. The rearrangement joins TRBV7-2 to TRBJ1-2, with 12 bases matching TRBD1. V lost 5 bases to trimming and J lost 7 bases; unmatched junction nucleotides: 14. Germline assignment: CDR1 SGHTA and CDR2 FQGNSA. The CDR3 runs to 17 residues.

V usage is TRBV2 and J usage is TRBJ1-1; a possible D gene is TRBD1 (5 bases). The CDR3 has 13 residues. The V end was cut by 3 bases, the J end by 1 base, with 6 bases between. Germline lookup yields CDR1 SNHLY and CDR2 FYNNEI. CDR3 bases: TGTGCCAGCAGTGAGGGGCGGAACACTGAAGCTTTCTTT. This gives the protein CASSEGRNTEAFF.

This rearrangement joins TRBV27 to TRBJ2-1; TRBD2 matches at 10 bases. The germline CDR1 and CDR2 sequences are MNHEY and SMNVEV (reference sequence). The CDR3 covers 14 residues. Germline trimming cut 2 bases from V and 10 bases from J; bases unmatched to any gene: 5. The CDR3 region is CASSLRLAGDEQFF. DNA for the CDR3: TGTGCCAGCAGTTTACGGCTAGCGGGAGACGAGCAGTTCTTC.

This clone was seen a handful of times. The chain employs TRBV18 and TRBJ2-7; 9 nucleotides match TRBD1. The CDR3 is 14 residues long. Germline CDR1 reads KGHSH; CDR2 reads LQKENI. V was clipped by 2 bases and J by 6 bases; unmatched bases: 5. The DNA for the CDR3 is TGTGCCAGCTCACCAGGGACAGGGCTCAGCGAGCAGTACTTC. It encodes CASSPGTGLSEQYF.

Only a few counts were recorded for this clone. The rearrangement joins TRBV2 to TRBJ1-1; D perhaps matches TRBD1 (5 bases). The CDR3 contains 16 residues. V was cut by 0 bases and J by 0 bases, with 11 bases left in between. Germline CDR1 reads SNHLY; CDR2 reads FYNNEI. Written as DNA, the CDR3 is TGTGCCAGCAGTGAAGCGGGGGGGGGAGTGAACACTGAAGCTTTCTTT. Its translation is CASSEAGGGVNTEAFF.

This chain uses TRBV5-4 with TRBJ1-1; D is unresolved. This CDR3 region has 16 residues. Germline assignment: CDR1 SGHNT and CDR2 YYREEE (reference sequence). The V end was cut by 0 bases, the J end by 1 base, with 13 bases between. The CDR3 DNA sequence: TGTGCCAGCAGCTTGGCCTTTAAAGGGCCGAACACTGAAGCTTTCTTT. Protein product: CASSLAFKGPNTEAFF.

V gene TRBV28 combines with J gene TRBJ1-2; 9 positions agree with TRBD1. J was trimmed by 7 bases and V by 7 bases; bases with no gene match: 7. Germline V gives CDR1 MDHEN, CDR2 SYDVKM. The CDR3 length is 13 residues. This CDR3 reads CASMGQGRGGYTF. Here the CDR3 DNA reads TGTGCCAGCATGGGACAGGGCCGTGGTGGCTACACCTTC.

This clone has just a few counts. This rearrangement joins TRBV5-4 to TRBJ2-7; 7 positions match TRBD1. V lost 2 bases and J lost 0; bases outside the gene matches: 2. Germline CDR1 and CDR2: SGHNT and YYREEE (reference sequence). This CDR3 region has 14 residues. CDR3 bases: TGTGCCAGCAGCTTACGGGACAGCTCCTACGAGCAGTACTTC. Its protein is CASSLRDSSYEQYF.

The chain is built from TRBV5-1 and TRBJ2-1, with 15 bases identical to TRBD2. The ends lost 4 bases at V and 4 bases at J; junction bases unmatched: 3. This CDR3 has 16 amino acids. CDR1 is SGHRS and CDR2 is YFSETQ in the germline V gene. The CDR3 loop reads CASSTGLAGGYNEQFF. In DNA form, the CDR3 reads TGCGCCAGCAGCACGGGACTAGCGGGAGGTTACAATGAGCAGTTCTTC.

The CDR3 loop reads CASASGTGDKNIQYF. The CDR3 DNA reads as TGTGCCAGCGCGTCCGGGACAGGGGATAAAAACATTCAGTACTTC. The rearrangement uses TRBV28 and TRBJ2-4, with 10 bases identical to TRBD1. The CDR3 length is 15 residues. Per the germline V gene, CDR1 is MDHEN and CDR2 is SYDVKM. V dropped 8 bases and J dropped 4; count of bases not matched to a gene: 8.

V is TRBV14 and J is TRBJ2-1; 9 nucleotides align to TRBD2. Germline V gene lookup returns CDR1 SGHDN and CDR2 FVKESK. CDR3 size: 12 residues. The CDR3 coding sequence is TGTGTCGTCGATAGCGGGAGTAATGAGCAGTTCTTC. Amino acids: CVVDSGSNEQFF.

The V gene is TRBV19, the J gene TRBJ1-1; unclear D gene. There are 14 residues in the CDR3. V was trimmed by 7 bases and J by 2 bases, leaving 14 bases between them. CDR1 is LNHDA, CDR2 SQIVND, per germline (reference sequence). The CDR3 nucleotides read TGTGCCAGTACCTTAATAGGGTTCAACACTGAAGCTTTCTTT. Encoded protein: CASTLIGFNTEAFF.